This is a list of T cell receptor beta chains from one sample in a study of T-cell reconstitution after alpha-beta-depleted transplantation in children. MiXCR, run by TCRdb on the PCR reads, gives a single entry per CDR3 protein. The sample carries fewer than 550,000 distinct CDR3 sequences, roughly 10% recorded once. Source: PBMCs, taken before TCRalphabeta/CD19-depleted stem cell transplant. All receptors come from a child younger than 10 with inherited bone marrow failure, due to receive a stem cell transplant. Both conserved end residues are part of each CDR3. D genes are given only for firm matches. Clone sizes are given selectively: once, few, many, or a class where the clone is expanded.

clone size: -
V gene: TRBV20-1
D gene: TRBD2
J gene: TRBJ2-7
CDR3 protein: CSARRAGTSDAYEQYF
CDR3 DNA: TGCAGTGCTAGGAGGGCGGGGACTAGCGATGCCTACGAGCAGTACTTC

clone size: many
V gene: TRBV10-2
D gene: -
J gene: TRBJ2-3
CDR3 protein: CASSEPPAAGTDTQYF
CDR3 DNA: TGCGCCAGCAGTGAACCCCCTGCAGCTGGCACAGATACGCAGTATTTT

clone size: many
V gene: TRBV27
D gene: -
J gene: TRBJ2-5
CDR3 protein: CASSLIRVPQETQYF
CDR3 DNA: TGTGCCAGCAGTTTAATTAGGGTTCCCCAAGAGACCCAGTACTTC

clone size: many
V gene: TRBV7-9
D gene: TRBD2
J gene: TRBJ2-1
CDR3 protein: CASSFVWREQSRDNEQFF
CDR3 DNA: TGTGCCAGCAGCTTTGTCTGGCGGGAGCAATCTAGGGACAATGAGCAGTTCTTC

clone size: few
V gene: TRBV7-9
D gene: TRBD1
J gene: TRBJ1-1
CDR3 protein: CASIDRGVEAFF
CDR3 DNA: TGTGCCAGCATAGACAGGGGCGTTGAAGCTTTCTTT

clone size: many
V gene: TRBV11-2
D gene: TRBD2
J gene: TRBJ2-3
CDR3 protein: CASSPHAGGSTDTQYF
CDR3 DNA: TGTGCCAGCAGCCCCCATGCGGGAGGGAGCACAGATACGCAGTATTTT

clone size: many
V gene: TRBV7-9
D gene: TRBD2
J gene: TRBJ2-2
CDR3 protein: CASPGTSSNTGELFF
CDR3 DNA: TGTGCCAGCCCCGGGACTAGCAGTAACACCGGGGAGCTGTTTTTT

clone size: few
V gene: TRBV5-5
D gene: TRBD2
J gene: TRBJ2-3
CDR3 protein: CASSFVPGLAGRADTQYF
CDR3 DNA: TGTGCCAGCAGCTTCGTACCGGGACTAGCGGGTAGAGCAGATACGCAGTATTTT

clone size: many
V gene: TRBV12-3/TRBV12-4
D gene: TRBD2
J gene: TRBJ2-3
CDR3 protein: CASGHVTSGTDTQYF
CDR3 DNA: TGTGCCAGCGGTCACGTGACTAGCGGCACAGATACGCAGTATTTT

clone size: many
V gene: TRBV30
D gene: TRBD2
J gene: TRBJ2-1
CDR3 protein: CAWSVSAGDYNEQFF
CDR3 DNA: TGTGCCTGGAGTGTTTCAGCGGGAGACTACAATGAGCAGTTCTTC

clone size: few
V gene: TRBV20-1
D gene: -
J gene: TRBJ2-7
CDR3 protein: CDLRTETYEQYF
CDR3 DNA: TGCGACCTCCGGACAGAGACCTACGAGCAGTACTTC

clone size: many
V gene: TRBV7-6
D gene: -
J gene: TRBJ1-5
CDR3 protein: CASSLGRSLYSNQPQHF
CDR3 DNA: TGTGCCAGCAGCTTAGGGCGGTCCCTATATAGCAATCAGCCCCAGCATTTT

clone size: -
V gene: TRBV24-1
D gene: -
J gene: TRBJ2-2
CDR3 protein: CATSDLGRPPGELFF
CDR3 DNA: TGTGCCACCAGTGATTTGGGGAGGCCACCGGGGGAGCTGTTTTTT

clone size: many
V gene: TRBV7-2
D gene: -
J gene: TRBJ2-7
CDR3 protein: CASSPTTDSYEQYF
CDR3 DNA: TGTGCCAGCAGCCCCACGACAGATTCCTACGAGCAGTACTTC

clone size: many
V gene: TRBV27
D gene: TRBD1
J gene: TRBJ2-7
CDR3 protein: CASSLLTGTGISYEQYF
CDR3 DNA: TGTGCCAGCAGTTTATTAACCGGGACAGGAATCTCCTACGAGCAGTACTTC

clone size: few
V gene: TRBV5-1
D gene: TRBD1
J gene: TRBJ2-2
CDR3 protein: CASRDRENGELFF
CDR3 DNA: TGCGCCAGCAGGGACAGGGAGAACGGGGAGCTGTTTTTT

clone size: many
V gene: TRBV24-1
D gene: -
J gene: TRBJ2-1
CDR3 protein: CATRARAYNEQFF
CDR3 DNA: TGTGCCACCCGGGCCAGGGCATACAATGAGCAGTTCTTC

clone size: many
V gene: TRBV15
D gene: -
J gene: TRBJ2-7
CDR3 protein: CATRQALRSYEQYF
CDR3 DNA: TGTGCCACCAGACAGGCTTTAAGGAGCTACGAGCAGTACTTC

clone size: -
V gene: TRBV5-1
D gene: -
J gene: TRBJ1-2
CDR3 protein: CASSLGPLAGYVYTF
CDR3 DNA: TGCGCCAGCAGCCTGGGACCTCTCGCGGGGTATGTCTACACCTTC

clone size: few
V gene: TRBV20-1
D gene: TRBD1
J gene: TRBJ2-7
CDR3 protein: CSAIWDSRLTYEQYF
CDR3 DNA: TGCAGTGCTATTTGGGACAGCCGCCTTACCTACGAGCAGTACTTC

clone size: few
V gene: TRBV7-2
D gene: -
J gene: TRBJ2-7
CDR3 protein: CASSPAPGGAGYEQYF
CDR3 DNA: TGTGCCAGCAGCCCCGCCCCTGGAGGAGCGGGCTACGAGCAGTACTTC

clone size: many
V gene: TRBV28
D gene: -
J gene: TRBJ2-3
CDR3 protein: CASSLILRSTDTQYF
CDR3 DNA: TGTGCCAGCAGTTTAATCTTGCGAAGCACAGATACGCAGTATTTT

clone size: many
V gene: TRBV12-3/TRBV12-4
D gene: -
J gene: TRBJ2-6
CDR3 protein: CASSLALSGANVLTF
CDR3 DNA: TGTGCCAGCAGTTTAGCGCTCTCTGGGGCCAACGTCCTGACTTTC

clone size: many
V gene: TRBV12-3/TRBV12-4
D gene: -
J gene: TRBJ1-1
CDR3 protein: CASSSPGQTWGSTEAFF
CDR3 DNA: TGTGCCAGCAGTTCCCCGGGACAAACTTGGGGGAGCACTGAAGCTTTCTTT

clone size: few
V gene: TRBV5-4
D gene: -
J gene: TRBJ2-3
CDR3 protein: CASSYILGTPSTDTQYF
CDR3 DNA: TGTGCCAGCAGCTACATCCTCGGGACACCTAGCACAGATACGCAGTATTTT

clone size: many
V gene: TRBV24-1
D gene: TRBD1
J gene: TRBJ2-7
CDR3 protein: CATSDPTGESPFQQYF
CDR3 DNA: TGTGCCACCAGTGACCCGACAGGGGAATCCCCCTTCCAGCAGTACTTC

clone size: many
V gene: TRBV20-1
D gene: -
J gene: TRBJ2-1
CDR3 protein: CSAGPGGLNNEQFF
CDR3 DNA: TGCAGTGCGGGTCCGGGGGGCCTTAACAATGAGCAGTTCTTC

clone size: many
V gene: TRBV5-1
D gene: TRBD1
J gene: TRBJ2-5
CDR3 protein: CASSSQGEETQYF
CDR3 DNA: TGCGCCAGCAGCTCACAGGGGGAAGAGACCCAGTACTTC

clone size: -
V gene: TRBV7-2
D gene: TRBD2
J gene: TRBJ2-5
CDR3 protein: CASILAPSGRAWQETQYF
CDR3 DNA: TGTGCCAGCATCTTAGCCCCTAGCGGGAGGGCATGGCAAGAGACCCAGTACTTC

clone size: many
V gene: TRBV27
D gene: TRBD1
J gene: TRBJ1-5
CDR3 protein: CASSLRGQGGQPQHF
CDR3 DNA: TGTGCCAGCAGTTTAAGGGGACAGGGCGGTCAGCCCCAGCATTTT

clone size: many
V gene: TRBV5-1
D gene: TRBD2
J gene: TRBJ2-3
CDR3 protein: CASSTSGSSSDTQYF
CDR3 DNA: TGCGCCAGCAGCACTAGCGGGAGTTCATCAGATACGCAGTATTTT

clone size: many
V gene: TRBV20-1
D gene: -
J gene: TRBJ1-5
CDR3 protein: CSASGRSNQPQHF
CDR3 DNA: TGCAGTGCTTCTGGGAGGAGCAATCAGCCCCAGCATTTT

clone size: many
V gene: TRBV4-1
D gene: TRBD2
J gene: TRBJ2-7
CDR3 protein: CASSLRVGGSSYEQYF
CDR3 DNA: TGCGCCAGCAGCCTAAGGGTGGGCGGGAGCTCCTACGAGCAGTACTTC

clone size: few
V gene: TRBV7-2
D gene: -
J gene: TRBJ1-4
CDR3 protein: CASSLAFDTSNEKLFF
CDR3 DNA: TGTGCCAGCAGCTTAGCATTCGACACCTCAAATGAAAAACTGTTTTTT

clone size: few
V gene: TRBV5-1
D gene: -
J gene: TRBJ2-5
CDR3 protein: CASSRIGGAETQYF
CDR3 DNA: TGCGCCAGCAGCCGAATTGGGGGTGCAGAGACCCAGTACTTC

clone size: many
V gene: TRBV12-3/TRBV12-4
D gene: TRBD2
J gene: TRBJ2-7
CDR3 protein: CASSFGLGPNEQYF
CDR3 DNA: TGTGCCAGCAGTTTTGGACTAGGGCCCAACGAGCAGTACTTC

clone size: few
V gene: TRBV12-3/TRBV12-4
D gene: TRBD2
J gene: TRBJ2-1
CDR3 protein: CASSLEGLAGVEQFF
CDR3 DNA: TGTGCCAGCAGTTTAGAGGGACTAGCGGGAGTTGAGCAGTTCTTC

clone size: many
V gene: TRBV10-3
D gene: TRBD1
J gene: TRBJ2-7
CDR3 protein: CAISPGGSYEQYF
CDR3 DNA: TGTGCCATCAGTCCAGGGGGCTCCTACGAGCAGTACTTC

clone size: many
V gene: TRBV27
D gene: -
J gene: TRBJ2-1
CDR3 protein: CASSLADGYNEQFF
CDR3 DNA: TGTGCCAGCAGTTTGGCGGACGGTTACAATGAGCAGTTCTTC

clone size: -
V gene: TRBV3-1
D gene: -
J gene: TRBJ2-4
CDR3 protein: CASSQYRVENIQYF
CDR3 DNA: TGTGCCAGCAGCCAATACAGGGTTGAAAACATTCAGTACTTC